This T cell receptor beta chain was recovered during a study of shared clonotypes between healthy human individuals. After removal of 6 bases from V and 5 bases from J, the junction contained 8 bases not matched to a gene. Germline V gives CDR1 MNHEY, CDR2 SVGAGI. CDR3 length equals 14 residues. Sorted subsets were amplified in replicate PCRs using approximately 200 ng DNA, 25,000 to 30,000 T cell genomes. Produced via immunoSEQ multiplex PCR; TCRdb's table is partial and in-frame only. Of 980,000 or so clones listed, roughly 72% are singletons. This rearrangement joins TRBV6-5 to TRBJ1-1, with 8 bases matching TRBD1. This TCR derives from a man between 18 and 35 years old in good health. Input material: memory CD4+ T cells sorted from blood. Subset here: CD45RA-negative fraction. CDR3 protein: CASRLDRGRTEAFF. The CDR3 bases are TGTGCCAGCAGACTAGACAGGGGTAGAACTGAAGCTTTCTTT.